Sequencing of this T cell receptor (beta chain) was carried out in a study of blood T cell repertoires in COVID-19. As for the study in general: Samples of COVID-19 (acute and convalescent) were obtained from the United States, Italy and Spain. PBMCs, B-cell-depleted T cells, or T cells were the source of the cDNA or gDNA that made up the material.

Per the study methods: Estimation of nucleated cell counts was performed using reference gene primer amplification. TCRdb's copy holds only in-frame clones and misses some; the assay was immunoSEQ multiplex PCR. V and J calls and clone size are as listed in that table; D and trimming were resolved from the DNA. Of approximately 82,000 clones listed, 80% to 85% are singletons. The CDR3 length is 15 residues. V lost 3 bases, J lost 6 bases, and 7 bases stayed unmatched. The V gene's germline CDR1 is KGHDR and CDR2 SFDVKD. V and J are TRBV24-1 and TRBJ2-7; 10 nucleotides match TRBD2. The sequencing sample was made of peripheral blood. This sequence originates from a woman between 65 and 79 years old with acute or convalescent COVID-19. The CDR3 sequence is CATSDGAAGGREQYF. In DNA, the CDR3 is TGTGCCACCAGTGATGGCGCAGCGGGAGGGCGCGAGCAGTACTTC.